This paragraph covers one T cell receptor (beta chain) sequence. The data stem from a study of T cell changes during pregnancy in multiple sclerosis. Trimming removed 2 bases at V and 1 base at J, with 12 bases between. Germline values: CDR1 LNHDA, CDR2 SQIVND (reference sequence). This CDR3 is 15 amino acids long. Here immunoSEQ multiplex PCR was the method, and the copy in TCRdb shows in-frame clones only, minus some. The profile shows fewer than 85,000 clones, about 92% of them singletons. This clonotype was obtained from a female donor in good health, enrolled as a control in a pregnancy study. This chain links TRBV19 with TRBJ2-7; weak D call: TRBD2 (5 bases). This material consisted of peripheral blood, taken after pregnancy. In DNA, the CDR3 is TGTGCCAGTAGTATAATAAGCGGCAGTTCCTACGAGCAGTACTTC. Translation gives CASSIISGSSYEQYF.